The rows below give T cell receptor beta chains drawn from one sample of a study of CD8+ T cells in alopecia areata. Using immunoSEQ multiplex PCR, the repertoire was profiled, and TCRdb retains in-frame clones only, with some absent. The sample holds fewer than 250,000 clones, approximately 61% seen once. The sample here was CD4+ T cells sorted from blood, taken at week 24, from a patient treated with tofacitinib. Every receptor here comes from a human donor with alopecia areata. The CDR3 runs from the conserved cysteine through the conserved F or W. Each record gives: D gene, V gene, clone size, J gene, CDR3 protein, CDR3 DNA. A D gene is named only where the DNA matches it firmly. For some rows the clone size is stated as once, few or many, or as a class when expanded; others skip it.

d_call: -
v_call: TRBV5-1
clone_size: -
j_call: TRBJ1-1
cdr3_aa: CASSLEEITEAFF
cdr3_nt: TGCGCCAGCAGCTTGGAGGAAATCACTGAAGCTTTCTTT

d_call: TRBD1
v_call: TRBV7-2
clone_size: -
j_call: TRBJ2-2
cdr3_aa: CASSLALGTANTGELFF
cdr3_nt: TGTGCCAGCAGCTTAGCGCTTGGGACAGCGAACACCGGGGAGCTGTTTTTT

d_call: -
v_call: TRBV20-1
clone_size: -
j_call: TRBJ1-2
cdr3_aa: CSASANPGYTF
cdr3_nt: TGCAGTGCTAGCGCGAATCCCGGCTACACCTTC

d_call: -
v_call: TRBV7-9
clone_size: -
j_call: TRBJ1-1
cdr3_aa: CASRSLRENTEAFF
cdr3_nt: TGTGCCAGCAGGAGCTTACGGGAGAACACTGAAGCTTTCTTT

d_call: TRBD2
v_call: TRBV12-5
clone_size: -
j_call: TRBJ2-3
cdr3_aa: CASGSSSGETQYF
cdr3_nt: TGTGCTAGTGGTTCCTCTAGCGGGGAGACGCAGTATTTT

d_call: TRBD1
v_call: TRBV30
clone_size: -
j_call: TRBJ1-1
cdr3_aa: CAWLPLTGVNTEAFF
cdr3_nt: TGTGCCTGGCTGCCGCTCACAGGGGTGAACACTGAAGCTTTCTTT

d_call: -
v_call: TRBV7-2
clone_size: -
j_call: TRBJ1-6
cdr3_aa: CASSLEGIGNSPLHF
cdr3_nt: TGTGCCAGCAGCTTAGAGGGAATCGGTAATTCACCCCTCCACTTT

d_call: TRBD1
v_call: TRBV30
clone_size: -
j_call: TRBJ1-5
cdr3_aa: CAWSARGDQPQHF
cdr3_nt: TGTGCCTGGAGTGCCAGGGGGGATCAGCCCCAGCATTTT

d_call: TRBD1
v_call: TRBV11-2
clone_size: once
j_call: TRBJ1-2
cdr3_aa: CASSTYRGKNYGYTF
cdr3_nt: TGTGCCAGCAGCACTTACAGGGGAAAGAACTATGGCTACACCTTC

d_call: -
v_call: TRBV25-1
clone_size: few
j_call: TRBJ1-2
cdr3_aa: CASSNHNNQGRGGYTF
cdr3_nt: TGTGCCAGCAGTAACCACAACAATCAGGGTCGGGGTGGCTACACCTTC

d_call: -
v_call: TRBV30
clone_size: once
j_call: TRBJ1-5
cdr3_aa: CAWSVRGSNQPQHF
cdr3_nt: TGTGCCTGGAGTGTACGGGGCAGCAATCAGCCCCAGCATTTT

d_call: -
v_call: TRBV6-5
clone_size: -
j_call: TRBJ1-1
cdr3_aa: CASSYRRLNTEAFF
cdr3_nt: TGTGCCAGCAGTTACCGCCGGTTGAACACTGAAGCTTTCTTT

d_call: -
v_call: TRBV30
clone_size: -
j_call: TRBJ1-1
cdr3_aa: CAWTWRRGSNTEAFF
cdr3_nt: TGTGCCTGGACCTGGCGTCGGGGAAGCAACACTGAAGCTTTCTTT

d_call: -
v_call: TRBV10-3
clone_size: -
j_call: TRBJ1-1
cdr3_aa: CAISEREGRTFF
cdr3_nt: TGTGCCATCAGTGAACGGGAGGGTCGCACTTTCTTT

d_call: TRBD1
v_call: TRBV4-2
clone_size: -
j_call: TRBJ1-2
cdr3_aa: CASSQDRTGLNYGYTF
cdr3_nt: TGTGCCAGCAGCCAAGATCGGACAGGATTAAACTATGGCTACACCTTC

d_call: TRBD1
v_call: TRBV6-6
clone_size: few
j_call: TRBJ1-2
cdr3_aa: CASSSRDRGDYGYTF
cdr3_nt: TGTGCCAGCAGTTCCCGGGACAGGGGGGACTATGGCTACACCTTC

d_call: -
v_call: TRBV6-5
clone_size: -
j_call: TRBJ2-7
cdr3_aa: CASSPVSLPDEQYF
cdr3_nt: TGTGCCAGCAGTCCCGTAAGTTTGCCCGACGAGCAGTACTTC

d_call: -
v_call: TRBV4-3
clone_size: -
j_call: TRBJ1-2
cdr3_aa: CASSQGDRSDYTF
cdr3_nt: TGCGCCAGCAGCCAAGGCGACAGGTCCGACTACACCTTC

d_call: TRBD2
v_call: TRBV11-1
clone_size: few
j_call: TRBJ2-2
cdr3_aa: CASSPAGGTNTGELFF
cdr3_nt: TGTGCCAGCAGCCCCGCGGGGGGAACGAACACCGGGGAGCTGTTTTTT

d_call: -
v_call: TRBV5-6
clone_size: few
j_call: TRBJ2-7
cdr3_aa: CASSLFPNEQYF
cdr3_nt: TGTGCCAGCAGCTTGTTTCCCAACGAGCAGTACTTC

d_call: -
v_call: TRBV29-1
clone_size: -
j_call: TRBJ1-5
cdr3_aa: CSVKAGDQPQHF
cdr3_nt: TGCAGCGTCAAAGCGGGGGATCAGCCCCAGCATTTT

d_call: TRBD1
v_call: TRBV11-2
clone_size: few
j_call: TRBJ2-4
cdr3_aa: CASSLGQGLAAKNIQYF
cdr3_nt: TGTGCCAGCAGCTTAGGACAGGGGTTAGCAGCCAAAAACATTCAGTACTTC

d_call: TRBD1
v_call: TRBV9
clone_size: -
j_call: TRBJ1-2
cdr3_aa: CASTTPGQKAGYTF
cdr3_nt: TGTGCCAGCACTACCCCGGGACAGAAGGCTGGCTACACCTTC

d_call: -
v_call: TRBV7-2
clone_size: once
j_call: TRBJ1-1
cdr3_aa: CASSRGGPSTEAFF
cdr3_nt: TGTGCCAGCTCCCGTGGGGGGCCGAGCACTGAAGCTTTCTTT

d_call: TRBD1
v_call: TRBV29-1
clone_size: few
j_call: TRBJ1-1
cdr3_aa: CSVVPGGVAFF
cdr3_nt: TGCAGCGTTGTACCAGGGGGGGTAGCTTTCTTT

d_call: TRBD1
v_call: TRBV5-5
clone_size: -
j_call: TRBJ2-5
cdr3_aa: CASRQNPGTGHQETQYF
cdr3_nt: TGTGCCAGCAGACAAAACCCCGGGACAGGCCACCAAGAGACCCAGTACTTC

d_call: -
v_call: TRBV29-1
clone_size: -
j_call: TRBJ1-1
cdr3_aa: CSANLGEAFF
cdr3_nt: TGCAGCGCTAACCTGGGTGAAGCTTTCTTT

d_call: -
v_call: TRBV29-1
clone_size: few
j_call: TRBJ1-1
cdr3_aa: CSASSTEAFF
cdr3_nt: TGCAGCGCATCCTCCACTGAAGCTTTCTTT

d_call: TRBD1
v_call: TRBV7-2
clone_size: -
j_call: TRBJ2-7
cdr3_aa: CASSRGPPDRVEYF
cdr3_nt: TGTGCCAGCAGCCGAGGGCCCCCCGACAGGGTAGAGTACTTC

d_call: -
v_call: TRBV29-1
clone_size: -
j_call: TRBJ1-2
cdr3_aa: CSVQQDYGYTF
cdr3_nt: TGCAGCGTACAACAGGACTATGGCTACACCTTC

d_call: -
v_call: TRBV10-3
clone_size: -
j_call: TRBJ2-7
cdr3_aa: CAISGGNSYEQYF
cdr3_nt: TGTGCCATCAGTGGTGGGAACTCCTACGAGCAGTACTTC

d_call: -
v_call: TRBV20-1
clone_size: -
j_call: TRBJ2-1
cdr3_aa: CSATPLNEQFF
cdr3_nt: TGCAGTGCCACACCTCTGAATGAGCAGTTCTTC

d_call: -
v_call: TRBV2
clone_size: -
j_call: TRBJ2-7
cdr3_aa: CASRGLRVFEYF
cdr3_nt: TGTGCCAGCAGAGGGCTTAGAGTTTTTGAGTACTTC

d_call: -
v_call: TRBV20-1
clone_size: once
j_call: TRBJ1-1
cdr3_aa: CSAKGVTEAFF
cdr3_nt: TGCAGTGCTAAGGGGGTCACTGAAGCTTTCTTT

d_call: -
v_call: TRBV30
clone_size: few
j_call: TRBJ1-2
cdr3_aa: CAWSVPLFATGGYTF
cdr3_nt: TGTGCCTGGAGTGTACCCCTCTTTGCGACAGGAGGCTACACCTTC

d_call: -
v_call: TRBV10-3
clone_size: few
j_call: TRBJ2-7
cdr3_aa: CASLGTRSYEQYF
cdr3_nt: TGTGCCAGCCTCGGGACACGGTCCTACGAGCAGTACTTC

d_call: TRBD1
v_call: TRBV29-1
clone_size: -
j_call: TRBJ1-1
cdr3_aa: CSVEDFPGQKNTEAFF
cdr3_nt: TGCAGCGTTGAAGACTTCCCGGGACAGAAGAACACTGAAGCTTTCTTT